This T cell receptor beta chain was sequenced during a study of follicular helper T cells after annual influenza vaccination. The wider study: Sampling occurred days 0, 7 and 28 after each influenza vaccination.

The V and J ends lost 4 bases and 1 base respectively, with 5 bases between them. This CDR3 comprises 12 residues. Germline CDR1 reads SGHNT; CDR2 reads YYREEE (reference sequence). Findings and limits, study-wide: Rare clonotypes were missed; only about 10-23% of cells gave TCRB.

Sequenced by immunoSEQ multiplex PCR; TCRdb stores in-frame clones only, minus some. Seen here are over 150 clones, roughly 82% observed once, and the top ten hold around 15%. Time point reported: 2014-2015 season, 7 days after vaccination. Before sorting, PBMC were stimulated roughly 17 hours with overlapping influenza protein peptide pools. Sorted blood CD4 subsets were sequenced before and after adults received seasonal inactivated influenza vaccine. Blood volume per time point ranged from about 40 to 100 mL. Concerning this clone: Its antigen is not known.

The rearrangement uses TRBV5-4 and TRBJ1-2; D unresolved. The sample consisted of CXCR5+ CD38+ circulating T follicular helper cells from blood, cultured in vitro and sorted as CD69+ CD200+, taken 7 days after influenza vaccination. Subset defined: circulating Tfh, non-naive CD4+CXCR5+PD-1+ (ICOS+CD38+ or ICOS-CD38-). The TCR originated in an adult who received the influenza vaccine. Here the CDR3 reads CASSPNNYGYTF. In nucleotides, the CDR3 is TGTGCCAGCAGCCCCAATAACTATGGCTACACCTTC.